This entry is about one TCR beta chain. A junction boundary mismatches the germline segment, possibly from a read error. TCRdb re-analysed the 5' RACE reads in MiXCR, keeping a single row per CDR3 protein. The data show 25,000 to 35,000 distinct CDR3 sequences, around 22% seen once. This TCR derives from a female donor with breast cancer. The sequenced sample was memory CD4+ T cells sorted from blood. Noted subset: memory CD4+ T cells, CD4+CD45RO+CD25-.

CDR3 region: CASGLAIAGAQETQYF. For the CDR3, the DNA is TGTGCCAGCGGCTTAGCGATAGCGGGGGCCCAAGAGACCCAGTACTTC. J is TRBJ2-5 and V is TRBV7-9, with 9 bases identical to TRBD2. CDR3 size: 16 residues. Germline CDR1 is SEHNR and CDR2 is FQNEAQ (reference sequence).